This TCR beta chain was recorded in a study of T cell responses to AZD1222 COVID-19 vaccine. Whole-study findings and limits: Spike-specific TCR repertoires showed rising breadth and depth after two AZD1222 doses. Seropositive at baseline were only six or seven AZD1222 recipients. Spike-wide coverage was observed for vaccine-associated CD4 TCRs, with dominant responses at 160-218 and 743-854. The sample set comprised mostly white British donors with more females, and clonal diversity was possibly underestimated.

The CDR3 contains 14 residues. Germline CDR1 reads MNHEY; CDR2 reads SVGAGI. J gave up 7 bases and V 5 bases, and 8 bases lay outside the gene matches. Here immunoSEQ multiplex PCR was the method, and the copy in TCRdb shows in-frame clones only, minus some. The sample includes 86,000 or so clones, around nine tenths of them seen just once. With regard to this clone: The antigen is unknown.

The sample here was peripheral blood, taken on day 0 of MenACWY control vaccination. The clonotype originates from an adult in good health. The genes are TRBV6-5 and TRBJ1-2, with TRBD1 identical over 9 bases. Written as DNA, the CDR3 is TGTGCCAGCAGTAGTACCGGGACAGGGTTTGGCTACACCTTC. Its translation is CASSSTGTGFGYTF.